This is a list of T cell receptor beta chains from one sample in a study of blood T cell repertoires in COVID-19. Using immunoSEQ multiplex PCR, the repertoire was profiled, and TCRdb retains in-frame clones only, with some absent. There are 200,000 to 300,000 clones in the sample; 88% occur only once, and 0.95% to 1.5% lies in the top ten. The specimen sequenced was PBMCs or T cells enriched from blood (not recorded which). The origin of the receptors is a woman aged 40 to 50 with acute COVID-19. Both conserved end residues are part of each CDR3. The order of the fields is clone size, V gene, D gene, J gene, CDR3 DNA, CDR3 protein. D genes are given only for firm matches. Clone size is not always given. Where it is, it says once, few, many or a class for expanded clones.

NA	TRBV29-1	TRBD1	TRBJ1-5	TGCAGCGCAATGACAGGGGGAAGCAATCAGCCCCAGCATTTT	CSAMTGGSNQPQHF
once	TRBV15	TRBD2	TRBJ2-1	TGTGCCACCAGCAGTAATCCAGGGAGAGCGGGAGTGGTGGGCAGGAACAATGAGCAGTTCTTC	CATSSNPGRAGVVGRNNEQFF
NA	TRBV27	TRBD2	TRBJ2-3	TGTGCCAGCAAGCAAGCGGGAGGTATAGATACGCAGTATTTT	CASKQAGGIDTQYF
once	TRBV7-8	TRBD1	TRBJ1-5	TGTGCCAGCAGCTTACAGGGGGTTCAGCCCCAGCATTTT	CASSLQGVQPQHF
NA	TRBV7-9	NA	TRBJ2-7	TGTGCCAGCAGCTTGTTGCCACAGGGCCGTACTTGCTCCTACGAGCAGTACTTC	CASSLLPQGRTCSYEQYF
NA	TRBV7-7	TRBD1	TRBJ2-1	TGTGCTAGCAGCCCCTACCTTCGACAGGGAGTAGAAGATGAGCAGTTCTTC	CASSPYLRQGVEDEQFF
few	TRBV3-1/TRBV3-2	NA	TRBJ1-1	TGTGCCAGCAGCCGGGGAGGCACTGAAGCTTTCTTT	CASSRGGTEAFF
NA	TRBV11-2	TRBD1	TRBJ1-1	TGTGCCAGCAGCTTATCGAGGGGGCTGAACACTGAAGCTTTCTTT	CASSLSRGLNTEAFF
once	TRBV6-1	NA	TRBJ2-3	TGTGCCAGCAGTGAAACGGCAGGGCATACTATAGGGGATACGCAGTATTTT	CASSETAGHTIGDTQYF
NA	TRBV3-1/TRBV3-2	NA	TRBJ2-2	TGTGCCAGCAGCCAACAGGGACTCGGGGAGCTGTTTTTT	CASSQQGLGELFF
NA	TRBV24-1	TRBD1	TRBJ2-3	TGTGCCACCACCACCGGACAGGGCGGGTTGACAGATACGCAGTATTTT	CATTTGQGGLTDTQYF
once	TRBV7-6	TRBD1	TRBJ1-1	TGTGCCAGCAGCTCCGAACGGACAGGGGTTTACGCTGAAGCTTTCTTT	CASSSERTGVYAEAFF
NA	TRBV29-1	NA	TRBJ1-1	TGCAGCGTTGAAGTGACATACACTGAAGCTTTCTTT	CSVEVTYTEAFF
NA	TRBV24-1	TRBD1	TRBJ1-4	TGTGCCACCAGTGATACCGGGACAGGGTACGAAAAACTGTTTTTT	CATSDTGTGYEKLFF
once	TRBV6-4	TRBD2	TRBJ2-3	TGTGCCAGCTCAAAGCGGGAGTTAGATACGCAGTATTTT	CASSKRELDTQYF
NA	TRBV7-9	NA	TRBJ1-4	TGTGCCAGCAGCTTAGTCGACAGGCACCTGTTTTTT	CASSLVDRHLFF
NA	TRBV30	TRBD1	TRBJ1-3	TGTGCCTGGAGCCTAGGGACAGGGGGTTTCAACACCATATATTTT	CAWSLGTGGFNTIYF
NA	TRBV11-2	TRBD1	TRBJ1-3	TGTGCCAGCAGCTTAGCCCACAGGGGAAGGGGCTCTGGAAACACCATATATTTT	CASSLAHRGRGSGNTIYF
few	TRBV12-3/TRBV12-4	NA	TRBJ1-5	TGTGCCAGCAGTTTCGGCAATCAGCCCCAGCATTTT	CASSFGNQPQHF
NA	TRBV3-1/TRBV3-2	NA	TRBJ1-5	TGTGCCAGCAGCCTTATCGGTCAGCCCCAGCATTTT	CASSLIGQPQHF
NA	TRBV6-5	NA	TRBJ2-3	TGTGCCAGCAGTCATCGAGCGACCCGCACAGATACGCAGTATTTT	CASSHRATRTDTQYF
NA	TRBV10-1	TRBD1	TRBJ2-3	TGCGCCAGCAGTGAGGGACAGGGGGTAGATACGCAGTATTTT	CASSEGQGVDTQYF
NA	TRBV28	NA	TRBJ1-5	TGTGCCAGCACCTCCCAGGTAATCAATCAGCCCCAGCATTTT	CASTSQVINQPQHF
NA	TRBV2	NA	TRBJ2-7	TGTGCCAGCGGAGACTACGAGCAGTACTTC	CASGDYEQYF
NA	TRBV21-1	NA	TRBJ2-2	TGTGCCAGCAGCAAACCTCTAGGACAGTCAAGGGCCAACACCGGGGAGCTGTTTTTT	CASSKPLGQSRANTGELFF
NA	TRBV7-9	TRBD1	TRBJ1-1	TGTGCCAGCAGCCGGGACAGCTCCTATGAAGCTTTCTTT	CASSRDSSYEAFF
once	TRBV27	NA	TRBJ1-5	TGTGCCAGCAGTTTCAGGGATACTCAGCCCCAGCATTTT	CASSFRDTQPQHF
NA	TRBV5-1	TRBD1	TRBJ1-1	TGCGCCAGCAGCTTTTTGGGACAGGGTGGTGGAAACACTGAAGCTTTCTTT	CASSFLGQGGGNTEAFF
once	TRBV23-1	NA	TRBJ1-6	TGCGCCAGCAGTCTATCGGGCAACTCACCCCTCCACTTT	CASSLSGNSPLHF
NA	TRBV19	TRBD1	TRBJ1-1	TGTGCCAGTAGCACAGATGCGGGACAGGGGCCTTATGAAGCTTTCTTT	CASSTDAGQGPYEAFF
NA	TRBV11-2	NA	TRBJ2-5	TGTGCCAGCAGCTTAGGGGGGAGGGGGTCCCAGTACTTC	CASSLGGRGSQYF
NA	TRBV19	NA	TRBJ1-1	TGTGCCAGTACCCGAGTACAGGGTGTCGACACTGAAGCTTTCTTT	CASTRVQGVDTEAFF